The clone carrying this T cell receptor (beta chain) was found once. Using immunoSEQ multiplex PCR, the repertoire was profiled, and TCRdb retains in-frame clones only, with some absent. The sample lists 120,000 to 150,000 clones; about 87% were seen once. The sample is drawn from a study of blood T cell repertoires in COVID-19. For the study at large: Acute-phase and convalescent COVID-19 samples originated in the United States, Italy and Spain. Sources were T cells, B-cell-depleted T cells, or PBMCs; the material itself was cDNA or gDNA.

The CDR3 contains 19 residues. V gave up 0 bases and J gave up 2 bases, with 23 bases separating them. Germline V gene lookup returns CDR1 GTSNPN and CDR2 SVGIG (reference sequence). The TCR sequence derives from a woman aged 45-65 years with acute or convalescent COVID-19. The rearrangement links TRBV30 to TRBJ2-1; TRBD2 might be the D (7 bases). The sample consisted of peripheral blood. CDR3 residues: CAWSVLVGGLRGAYNEQFF. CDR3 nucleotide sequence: TGTGCCTGGAGTGTACTGGTGGGGGGGCTTCGAGGCGCCTACAATGAGCAGTTCTTC.